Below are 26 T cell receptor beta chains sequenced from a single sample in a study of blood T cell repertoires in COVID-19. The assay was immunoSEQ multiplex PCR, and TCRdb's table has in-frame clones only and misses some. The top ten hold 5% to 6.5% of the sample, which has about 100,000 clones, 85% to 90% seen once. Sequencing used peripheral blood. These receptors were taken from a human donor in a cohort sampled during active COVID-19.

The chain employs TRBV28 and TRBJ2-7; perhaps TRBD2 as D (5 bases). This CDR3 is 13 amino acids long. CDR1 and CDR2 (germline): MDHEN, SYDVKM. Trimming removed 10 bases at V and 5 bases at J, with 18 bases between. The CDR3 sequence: CATKRRRMDEQYF. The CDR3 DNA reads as TGTGCCACAAAGCGGCGACGTATGGACGAGCAGTACTTC.

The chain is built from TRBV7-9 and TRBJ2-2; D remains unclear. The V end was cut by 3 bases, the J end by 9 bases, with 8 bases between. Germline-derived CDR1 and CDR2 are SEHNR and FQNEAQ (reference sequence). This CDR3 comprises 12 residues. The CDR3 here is CASSFISRELFF. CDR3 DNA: TGTGCCAGCAGCTTTATCTCCCGGGAGCTGTTTTTT.

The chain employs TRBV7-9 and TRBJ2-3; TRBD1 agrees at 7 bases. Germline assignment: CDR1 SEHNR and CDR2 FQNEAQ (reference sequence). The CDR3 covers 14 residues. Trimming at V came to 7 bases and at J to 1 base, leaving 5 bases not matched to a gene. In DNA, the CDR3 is TGTGCCAGCACCTACCAGGGGGGCACAGATACGCAGTATTTT. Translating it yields CASTYQGGTDTQYF.

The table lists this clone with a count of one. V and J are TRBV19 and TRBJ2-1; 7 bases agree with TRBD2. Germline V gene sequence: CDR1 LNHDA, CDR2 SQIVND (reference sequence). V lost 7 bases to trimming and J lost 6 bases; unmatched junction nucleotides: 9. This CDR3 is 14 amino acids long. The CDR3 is CASKSSGARNEQFF. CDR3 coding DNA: TGTGCCAGTAAGTCAAGCGGGGCCCGCAATGAGCAGTTCTTC.

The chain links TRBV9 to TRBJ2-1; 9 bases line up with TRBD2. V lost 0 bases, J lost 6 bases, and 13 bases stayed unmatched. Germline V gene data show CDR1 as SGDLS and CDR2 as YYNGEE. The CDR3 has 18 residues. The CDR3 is CASSVAPTAGTSLNEQFF. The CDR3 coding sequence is TGTGCCAGCAGCGTAGCGCCCACCGCCGGGACTAGCCTCAATGAGCAGTTCTTC.

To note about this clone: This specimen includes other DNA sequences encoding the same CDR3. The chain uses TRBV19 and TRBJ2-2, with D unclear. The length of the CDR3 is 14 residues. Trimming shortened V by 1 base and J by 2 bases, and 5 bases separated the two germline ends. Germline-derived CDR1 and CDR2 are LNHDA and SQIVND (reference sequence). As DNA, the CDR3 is TGTGCCAGTAGTATAGGCGGAAACACCGGGGAGCTGTTTTTT. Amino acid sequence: CASSIGGNTGELFF.

The CDR3 region is CASSPANGVTDTQYF. The CDR3 DNA sequence: TGTGCCAGCTCACCCGCGAACGGGGTCACAGATACGCAGTATTTT. This sequence joins TRBV18 and TRBJ2-3; possible D gene TRBD2, 5 bases. There are 15 residues in the CDR3. Germline V gene data show CDR1 as KGHSH and CDR2 as LQKENI. V lost 3 bases and J lost 2, with 12 bases in between.

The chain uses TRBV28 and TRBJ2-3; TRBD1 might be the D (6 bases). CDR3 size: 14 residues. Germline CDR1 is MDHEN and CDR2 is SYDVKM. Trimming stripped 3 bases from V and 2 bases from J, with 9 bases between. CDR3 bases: TGTGCCAGCAGTTTGAGGGGGAACACAGATACGCAGTATTTT. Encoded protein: CASSLRGNTDTQYF.

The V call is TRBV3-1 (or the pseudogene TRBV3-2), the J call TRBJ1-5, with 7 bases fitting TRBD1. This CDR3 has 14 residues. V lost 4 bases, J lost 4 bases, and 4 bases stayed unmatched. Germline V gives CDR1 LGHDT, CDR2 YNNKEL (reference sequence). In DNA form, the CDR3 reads TGTGCCAGCAGCCCAGGGACAGATAATCAGCCCCAGCATTTT. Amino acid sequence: CASSPGTDNQPQHF.

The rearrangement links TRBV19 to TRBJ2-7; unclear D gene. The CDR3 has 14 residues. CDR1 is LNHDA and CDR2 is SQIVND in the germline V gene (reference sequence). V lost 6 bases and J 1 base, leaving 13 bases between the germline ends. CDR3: CASRLDGGSYEQYF. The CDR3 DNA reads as TGTGCCAGTAGACTTGACGGCGGATCCTACGAGCAGTACTTC.

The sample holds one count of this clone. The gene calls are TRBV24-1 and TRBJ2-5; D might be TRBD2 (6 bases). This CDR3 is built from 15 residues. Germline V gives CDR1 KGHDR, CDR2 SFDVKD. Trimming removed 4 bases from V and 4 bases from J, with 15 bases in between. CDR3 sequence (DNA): TGTGCCACCAGTGACCCGGGACTTTCGGGAGAGACCCAGTACTTC. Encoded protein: CATSDPGLSGETQYF.

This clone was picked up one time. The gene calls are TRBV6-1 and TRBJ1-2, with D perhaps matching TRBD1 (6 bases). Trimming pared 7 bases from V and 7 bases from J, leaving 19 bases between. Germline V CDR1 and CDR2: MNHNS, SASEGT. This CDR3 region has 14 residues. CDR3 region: CASISRPGASGYTF. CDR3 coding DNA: TGTGCCAGCATTTCACGCCCAGGGGCTTCTGGCTACACCTTC.

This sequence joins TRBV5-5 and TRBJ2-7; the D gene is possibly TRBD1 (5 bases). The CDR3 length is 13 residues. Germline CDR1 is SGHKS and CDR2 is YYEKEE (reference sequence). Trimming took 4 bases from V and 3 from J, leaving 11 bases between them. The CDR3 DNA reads TGTGCCAGCAGCAGAGTAGGGGTCTACGAGCAGTACTTC. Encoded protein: CASSRVGVYEQYF. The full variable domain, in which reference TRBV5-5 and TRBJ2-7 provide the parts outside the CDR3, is DAGVTQSPTHLIKTRGQQVTLRCSPISGHKSVSWYQQVLGQGPQFIFQYYEKEERGRGNFPDRFSARQFPNYSSELNVNALLLGDSALYLCASSRVGVYEQYFGPGTRLTVT.

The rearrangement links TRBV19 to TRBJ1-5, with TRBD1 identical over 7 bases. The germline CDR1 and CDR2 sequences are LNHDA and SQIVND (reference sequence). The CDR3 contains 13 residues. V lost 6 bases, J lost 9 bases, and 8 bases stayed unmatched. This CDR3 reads CASRTGPSGPQHF. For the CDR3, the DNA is TGTGCCAGTAGGACAGGGCCCTCGGGGCCCCAGCATTTT.

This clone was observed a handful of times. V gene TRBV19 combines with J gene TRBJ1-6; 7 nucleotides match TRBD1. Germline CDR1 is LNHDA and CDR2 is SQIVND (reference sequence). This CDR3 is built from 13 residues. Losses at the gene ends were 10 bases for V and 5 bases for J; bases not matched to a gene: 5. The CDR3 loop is CATGDSDNSPLHF. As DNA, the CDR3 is TGTGCCACCGGGGACAGCGATAATTCACCCCTCCACTTT.

In DNA, the CDR3 is TGTGCCAGCAGCCAAGAAACTAGCGGTACAGATACGCAGTATTTT. Translating it yields CASSQETSGTDTQYF. This rearrangement joins TRBV4-2 to TRBJ2-3, with TRBD2 matching over 8 bases. Trimming cost V 0 bases and J 3 bases; bases outside gene matches: 2. The CDR3 contains 15 residues. Germline CDR1 is LGHNA and CDR2 is YNFKEQ.

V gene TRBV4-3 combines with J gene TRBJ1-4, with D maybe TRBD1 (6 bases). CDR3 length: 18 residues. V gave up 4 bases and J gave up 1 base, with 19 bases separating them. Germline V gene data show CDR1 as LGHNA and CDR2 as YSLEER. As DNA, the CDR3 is TGCGCCAGCAGCCGGGACACAATGGGCGTCGGAACTAATGAAAAACTGTTTTTT. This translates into CASSRDTMGVGTNEKLFF.

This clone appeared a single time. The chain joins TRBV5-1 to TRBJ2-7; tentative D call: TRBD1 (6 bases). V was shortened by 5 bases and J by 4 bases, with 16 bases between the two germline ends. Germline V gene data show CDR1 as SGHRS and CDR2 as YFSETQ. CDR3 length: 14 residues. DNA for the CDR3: TGCGCCAGCAGGCCCCCAGGGGTTGGATACGAGCAGTACTTC. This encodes CASRPPGVGYEQYF. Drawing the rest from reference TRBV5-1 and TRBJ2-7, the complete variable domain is KAGVTQTPRYLIKTRGQQVTLSCSPISGHRSVSWYQQTPGQGLQFLFEYFSETQRNKGNFPGRFSGRQFSNSRSEMNVSTLELGDSALYLCASRPPGVGYEQYFGPGTRLTVT.

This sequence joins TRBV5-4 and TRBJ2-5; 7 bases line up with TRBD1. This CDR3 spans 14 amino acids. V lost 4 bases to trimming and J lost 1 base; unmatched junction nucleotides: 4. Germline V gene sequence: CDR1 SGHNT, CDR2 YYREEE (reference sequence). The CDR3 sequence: CASSPGQAQETQYF. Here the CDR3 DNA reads TGTGCCAGCAGCCCCGGACAGGCCCAAGAGACCCAGTACTTC.

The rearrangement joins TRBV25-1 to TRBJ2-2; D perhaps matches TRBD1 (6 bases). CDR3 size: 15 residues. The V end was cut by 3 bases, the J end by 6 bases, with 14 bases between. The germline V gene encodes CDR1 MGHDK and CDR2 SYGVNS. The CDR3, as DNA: TGTGCCAGCAGTGATACAGGGTCTTACTCCGGGGAGCTGTTTTTT. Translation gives CASSDTGSYSGELFF.

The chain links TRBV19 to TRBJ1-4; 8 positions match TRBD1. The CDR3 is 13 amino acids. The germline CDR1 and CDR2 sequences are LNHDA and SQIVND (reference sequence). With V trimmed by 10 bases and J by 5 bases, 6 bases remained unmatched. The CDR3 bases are TGTGCCACCCGGACAGGGTCGAATGAAAAACTGTTTTTT. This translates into CATRTGSNEKLFF.

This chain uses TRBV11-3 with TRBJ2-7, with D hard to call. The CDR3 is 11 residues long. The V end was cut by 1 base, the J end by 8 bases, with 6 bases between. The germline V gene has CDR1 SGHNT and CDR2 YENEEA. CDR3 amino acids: CASSLGPQQYF. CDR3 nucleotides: TGTGCCAGCAGCTTAGGGCCCCAGCAGTACTTC.

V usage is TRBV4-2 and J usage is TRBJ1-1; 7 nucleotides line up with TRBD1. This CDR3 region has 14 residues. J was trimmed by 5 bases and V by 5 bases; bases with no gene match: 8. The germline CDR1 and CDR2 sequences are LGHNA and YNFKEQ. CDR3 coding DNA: TGTGCCAGCAGCGATCTACAGGGGAGTACTGAAGCTTTCTTT. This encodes CASSDLQGSTEAFF.

The CDR3 spells CASSSRLLETQYF. In DNA form, the CDR3 reads TGTGCCAGCAGTTCCCGACTTCTGGAGACCCAGTACTTC. The V call is TRBV6-5, the J call TRBJ2-5; D is unresolved. Trimming pared 4 bases from V and 5 bases from J, leaving 11 bases between. Per germline, CDR1 MNHEY and CDR2 SVGAGI. The CDR3 sequence is 13 residues long.

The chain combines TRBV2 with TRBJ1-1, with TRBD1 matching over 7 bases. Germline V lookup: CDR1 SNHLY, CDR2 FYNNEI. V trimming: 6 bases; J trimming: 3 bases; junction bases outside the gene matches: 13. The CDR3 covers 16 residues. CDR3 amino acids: CASSVYRGISHTEAFF. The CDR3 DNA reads TGTGCCAGCAGCGTTTACAGGGGAATCAGCCACACTGAAGCTTTCTTT. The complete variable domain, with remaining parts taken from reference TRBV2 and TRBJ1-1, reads EPEVTQTPSHQVTQMGQEVILRCVPISNHLYFYWYRQILGQKVEFLVSFYNNEISEKSEIFDDQFSVERPDGSNFTLKIRSTKLEDSAMYFCASSVYRGISHTEAFFGQGTRLTVV.

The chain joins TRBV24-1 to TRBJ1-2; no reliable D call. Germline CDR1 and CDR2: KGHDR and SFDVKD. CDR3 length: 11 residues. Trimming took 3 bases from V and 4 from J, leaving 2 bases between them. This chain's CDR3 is CATSDRYGYTF. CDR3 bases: TGTGCCACCAGTGATCGCTATGGCTACACCTTC.